The clone carrying this T cell receptor beta chain has a handful of counts. Other nucleotide sequences from this sample produce the same CDR3. Sequencing was performed with immunoSEQ multiplex PCR; in TCRdb, only in-frame clones are kept and a portion is missing. The sample gives about 350,000 clones, about 87% of which show up once; around 6.4% is in the top ten. The source of the sample is a study of Ad26.COV2.S vaccination and SARS-CoV-2 variants. Study summary: Donor was one of the participants in the Ad26.COV2.S arm of the COV1001 trial. Participants got Ad26.COV2.S intramuscularly, once or twice 56 days apart.

Documented treatment: some 19 received Ad26.COV2.S at low or high dose, single or two shots; several received placebo; per-sample allocation not given. The samples date from day 63 after the first vaccine or placebo injection. The source is a person aged 18-65 years who received the Ad26.COV2.S COVID-19 vaccine or a placebo. The sample in question was peripheral blood, obtained in a trial of Ad26.COV2.S vaccine versus placebo.

The CDR3 bases are TGTGCCTGGAGTGACTACGAGCAGTACTTC. Protein: CAWSDYEQYF. The V gene is TRBV30, the J gene TRBJ2-7; D call uncertain. Trimming took 1 base from V and 3 from J, leaving 1 base between them. The CDR3 is 10 amino acids. The germline CDR1 and CDR2 sequences are GTSNPN and SVGIG (reference sequence).